This is a list of T cell receptor beta chains from one sample in a study of blood T cell repertoires in COVID-19. Sequencing was performed with immunoSEQ multiplex PCR; in TCRdb, only in-frame clones are kept and a portion is missing. The sample consists of some 110,000 clones, about 82% of them appearing once. Sequencing was performed on peripheral blood. Source of these receptors: a human donor in a cohort sampled during active COVID-19. CDR3s include the opening cysteine and the closing phenylalanine or tryptophan. D genes are given only for firm matches. The listing skips clone size in some rows; elsewhere it reads once, few, many or a size class.

j_call v_call clone_size d_call cdr3_aa cdr3_nt
TRBJ2-1 TRBV28 . TRBD2 CASSLRTSSREQFF TGTGCCAGCAGTTTACGGACTAGCTCAAGAGAGCAGTTCTTC
TRBJ2-2 TRBV2 . TRBD1 CASTGQGTNTGELFF TGTGCCAGCACGGGACAGGGAACGAACACCGGGGAGCTGTTTTTT
TRBJ2-3 TRBV4-2 . TRBD2 CASSQAGGSTDTQYF TGTGCCAGCAGCCAAGCGGGAGGGAGCACAGATACGCAGTATTTT
TRBJ1-4 TRBV19 . . CASSILSATNEKLFF TGTGCCAGTAGTATTTTGAGTGCAACTAATGAAAAACTGTTTTTT
TRBJ2-1 TRBV24-1 . . CATSTSSSSSYNEQFF TGTGCCACCAGTACTAGCTCCTCGAGCTCCTACAATGAGCAGTTCTTC
TRBJ1-2 TRBV9 . . CASSVAAGVYGYTF TGTGCCAGCAGCGTAGCAGCGGGGGTTTATGGCTACACCTTC
TRBJ1-2 TRBV7-8 . . CASSTGQSSNYGYTF TGTGCCAGCAGCACCGGACAGTCCTCTAACTATGGCTACACCTTC
TRBJ2-3 TRBV13 . . CASSPRIAYTDTQYF TGTGCCAGCAGCCCCCGAATTGCCTACACAGATACGCAGTATTTT
TRBJ2-7 TRBV25-1 once . CASSGRGLGSEQYF TGTGCCAGCAGTGGCCGGGGATTGGGTAGCGAGCAGTACTTC
TRBJ1-2 TRBV19 . . CASSSSGGYDGYTF TGTGCCAGTAGTTCATCGGGGGGCTATGATGGCTACACCTTC
TRBJ2-5 TRBV20-1 . TRBD2 CSASSGTRGKRTQYF TGCAGTGCTAGTTCCGGGACTAGGGGGAAGAGGACCCAGTACTTC
TRBJ2-7 TRBV30 . . CATGALQGIKYF TGTGCAACTGGAGCTCTGCAGGGGATTAAGTACTTC
TRBJ2-5 TRBV6-5 . TRBD2 CASRLLGGEETQYF TGTGCCAGCCGACTTTTGGGGGGGGAAGAGACCCAGTACTTC
TRBJ1-1 TRBV30 . . CAWRGTWVNTEAFF TGTGCCTGGAGGGGGACATGGGTGAACACTGAAGCTTTCTTT
TRBJ1-5 TRBV30 . . CAWSVWGGNQPQHF TGTGCCTGGAGTGTTTGGGGGGGCAATCAGCCCCAGCATTTT
TRBJ2-7 TRBV24-1 . TRBD1 CATSDLRTGYEQYF TGTGCCACCAGTGATCTTCGGACAGGCTACGAGCAGTACTTC
TRBJ2-7 TRBV6-5 . . CASRGTSFSYEQYF TGTGCCAGCCGGGGGACTTCCTTCTCCTACGAGCAGTACTTC
TRBJ2-1 TRBV28 . . CASSLRGSSYNEQFF TGTGCCAGCAGTTTAAGGGGAAGCTCCTACAATGAGCAGTTCTTC
TRBJ1-3 TRBV6-6 . . CASINRLDSGNTIYF TGTGCCAGCATAAACAGGCTAGACTCTGGAAACACCATATATTTT
TRBJ2-7 TRBV27 . . CASSLSRVYEQYF TGTGCCAGCAGTTTATCGAGGGTCTACGAGCAGTACTTC
TRBJ2-7 TRBV7-2 . TRBD2 CASRGLAGERAYEQYF TGTGCCAGCAGGGGACTAGCGGGGGAAAGAGCCTACGAGCAGTACTTC
TRBJ1-2 TRBV5-6 . . CASSLDRGGQGYTF TGTGCCAGCAGCTTGGATAGGGGAGGACAAGGCTACACCTTC
TRBJ2-7 TRBV18 . TRBD1 CASSPRRPGQGGYEQYF TGTGCCAGCTCACCACGCCGACCTGGACAGGGGGGATACGAGCAGTACTTC
TRBJ2-7 TRBV3-1/TRBV3-2 . TRBD2 CASSQETGGPGYEQYF TGTGCCAGCAGCCAAGAGACGGGAGGCCCTGGGTACGAGCAGTACTTC
TRBJ2-3 TRBV27 . TRBD2 CASSAIAGGTDTQYF TGTGCCAGCAGTGCAATAGCGGGGGGCACAGATACGCAGTATTTT
TRBJ2-1 TRBV19 . TRBD2 CASSGRGGYNEQFF TGTGCCAGTTCGGGGCGGGGGGGTTACAATGAGCAGTTCTTC
TRBJ1-6 TRBV5-1 . TRBD1 CASTRTGTGNNSPLHF TGCGCCAGCACTCGAACCGGGACAGGGAATAATTCACCCCTCCACTTT
TRBJ1-3 TRBV3-1/TRBV3-2 few . CASSQDGGNTIYF TGTGCCAGCAGCCAAGACGGGGGAAACACCATATATTTT
TRBJ1-1 TRBV2 . . CASRTTGNTEAFF TGTGCCAGCAGGACGACAGGAAACACTGAAGCTTTCTTT
TRBJ2-3 TRBV9 . . CASSPSAADTQYF TGTGCCAGCAGCCCCTCCGCGGCAGATACGCAGTATTTT
TRBJ2-2 TRBV18 . TRBD1 CASSPGQTGAGTGELFF TGTGCCAGCTCACCCGGACAGACAGGGGCAGGAACCGGGGAGCTGTTTTTT
TRBJ1-6 TRBV27 many . CASREISYNSPLHF TGTGCCAGCCGGGAGATCTCCTATAATTCACCCCTCCACTTT
TRBJ2-2 TRBV6-6 . TRBD2 CASPPTSGTTGELFF TGTGCCAGCCCCCCGACTAGCGGGACCACCGGGGAGCTGTTTTTT
TRBJ2-5 TRBV7-2 . TRBD2 CASSSPVRRENQETQYF TGTGCCAGCAGCTCCCCCGTGAGGCGGGAGAACCAAGAGACCCAGTACTTC
TRBJ1-2 TRBV28 . . CASSVSGGRIQDYTF TGTGCCAGCAGCGTCTCGGGGGGCAGAATTCAGGACTACACCTTC
TRBJ2-5 TRBV6-6 . TRBD1 CASQVDRGQETQYF TGTGCCAGCCAGGTGGACAGGGGGCAAGAGACCCAGTACTTC
TRBJ2-5 TRBV7-2 few . CASSLSTGAAQETQYF TGTGCCAGCAGCTTATCAACCGGAGCGGCCCAAGAGACCCAGTACTTC
TRBJ2-5 TRBV30 . TRBD2 CAWSVLGLAAATETQYF TGTGCCTGGAGTGTACTTGGGCTAGCGGCCGCCACTGAGACCCAGTACTTC
TRBJ1-5 TRBV5-6 . . CASSFGSNQPQHF TGTGCCAGCAGCTTTGGCAGCAATCAGCCCCAGCATTTT
TRBJ1-6 TRBV30 few . CAWSVTGYNSPLHF TGTGCCTGGAGTGTAACGGGCTATAATTCACCCCTCCACTTT
TRBJ2-5 TRBV6-5 . TRBD1 CASSYSGRGRGETQYF TGTGCCAGCAGTTACTCGGGCAGGGGGCGTGGAGAGACCCAGTACTTC
TRBJ1-2 TRBV3-1/TRBV3-2 . . CASSRGQTANYGYTF TGTGCCAGCAGCCGCGGACAGACAGCTAACTATGGCTACACCTTC
TRBJ1-5 TRBV6-6 . . CASSSASGGGNQPQHF TGTGCCAGCAGCTCAGCCTCAGGCGGGGGGAATCAGCCCCAGCATTTT
TRBJ1-3 TRBV13 . TRBD1 CASSLGQGSNTIYF TGTGCCAGCAGCTTAGGACAGGGGAGCAACACCATATATTTT
TRBJ2-4 TRBV5-1 once . CASRPETGVPMEYF TGCGCCAGCAGACCGGAAACAGGTGTCCCTATGGAGTACTTC
TRBJ2-3 TRBV28 . TRBD2 CASSSLGGRRADTQYF TGTGCCAGCAGTTCCCTTGGCGGGAGGAGGGCAGATACGCAGTATTTT
TRBJ2-1 TRBV4-1 . TRBD2 CASSQDPESGLAYSYNEQFF TGCGCCAGCAGCCAAGACCCTGAGTCCGGACTAGCATACTCCTACAATGAGCAGTTCTTC
TRBJ2-3 TRBV7-9 . TRBD2 CASSRTSGISTDTQYF TGTGCCAGCAGCCGGACTAGCGGGATCTCCACAGATACGCAGTATTTT
TRBJ2-7 TRBV4-3 . TRBD1 CASSQDAGAGGRYEQYF TGCGCCAGCAGCCAAGATGCCGGGGCAGGGGGCCGATACGAGCAGTACTTC
TRBJ2-1 TRBV24-1 . TRBD2 CATSGTSVSSYNEQFF TGTGCCACCTCGGGGACTAGCGTGAGCTCCTACAATGAGCAGTTCTTC
TRBJ1-6 TRBV11-2 . . CASSLGDGGSPLHF TGTGCCAGCAGCTTAGGGGACGGGGGGTCACCCCTCCACTTT
TRBJ1-1 TRBV6-5 . . CASMVAGTEAFF TGTGCCAGCATGGTAGCGGGCACTGAAGCTTTCTTT
TRBJ2-1 TRBV11-2 few TRBD1 CASSVRDRGFNEQFF TGTGCCAGCAGCGTCCGGGACAGGGGATTTAATGAGCAGTTCTTC
TRBJ2-1 TRBV7-2 . TRBD1 CASSGGQYNEQFF TGTGCCAGCAGCGGGGGACAGTACAATGAGCAGTTCTTC
TRBJ2-3 TRBV4-3 . TRBD2 CASSQDRLAGGLDTQYF TGCGCCAGCAGCCAAGATCGACTAGCGGGAGGGCTTGATACGCAGTATTTT
TRBJ1-3 TRBV7-9 . TRBD1 CASSPRTGVSGNTIYF TGTGCCAGCAGCCCACGGACAGGGGTCTCTGGAAACACCATATATTTT
TRBJ1-1 TRBV19 . . CASSMATAYAFF TGTGCCAGTAGTATGGCGACAGCGTATGCTTTCTTT
TRBJ2-5 TRBV10-1 . . CATPPRRASEHQETQYF TGCGCCACCCCCCCCCGGAGAGCTAGCGAGCACCAAGAGACCCAGTACTTC
TRBJ2-2 TRBV5-1 . . CASSLGGGGTGELFF TGCGCCAGCAGCTTGGGTGGAGGCGGCACCGGGGAGCTGTTTTTT